The present T cell receptor beta chain was sequenced within a study of control samples from healthy donors and cancer patients. Germline assignment: CDR1 GTSNPN and CDR2 SVGIG (reference sequence). Trimming at V came to 7 bases and at J to 4 bases, leaving 2 bases not matched to a gene. This CDR3 region has 11 residues. Libraries were prepared by immunoSEQ multiplex PCR; TCRdb keeps only in-frame clonotypes and omits some of them. The data hold 130,000 to 150,000 clones, with around 94% observed a single time. Input material: PBMCs. V gene TRBV30 combines with J gene TRBJ1-2; TRBD1 aligns across 8 bases. The receptor was isolated from a man aged 60 to 75 with colorectal cancer. The DNA of the CDR3 is TGTGCCTCGGACAGGGCCTATGGCTACACCTTC. Its translation is CASDRAYGYTF.